The 7 T cell receptor beta chains below were found in one sample sequenced in a study of T cell changes during pregnancy in multiple sclerosis. Repertoires were generated with immunoSEQ multiplex PCR, while TCRdb's copy carries only in-frame clones and drops some. The data contain fewer than 85,000 clones, nearly 95% of them seen just once; the ten biggest clones take up about 1%. The specimen comprised peripheral blood, sampled in the second trimester of pregnancy. Receptors originate from a female donor with multiple sclerosis, enrolled in a pregnancy study.

The chain joins TRBV13 to TRBJ2-2; the D gene is possibly TRBD1 (6 bases). V lost 7 bases, J lost 6 bases, and 9 bases lay in between. CDR1 and CDR2 (germline): PRHDT, FYEKMQ (reference sequence). The CDR3 has 12 residues. The CDR3 reads CASNYRAGELFF. The CDR3 DNA follows: TGTGCCAGCAACTACAGGGCCGGGGAGCTGTTTTTT.

The rearrangement joins TRBV30 to TRBJ2-5; TRBD2 aligns across 7 bases. V dropped 3 bases and J dropped 5; count of bases not matched to a gene: 6. The CDR3 consists of 13 residues. Looked up from germline, CDR1 is GTSNPN and CDR2 is SVGIG (reference sequence). CDR3 DNA: TGTGCCTGGAGCCTGGGAGGGAGGGAGACCCAGTACTTC. It translates to CAWSLGGRETQYF.

The J gene is TRBJ1-3, the V gene TRBV25-1; a possible D gene is TRBD1 (6 bases). Trimming took 3 bases from V and 0 from J, leaving 12 bases between them. In germline, CDR1 is MGHDK, CDR2 SYGVNS. This CDR3 has 16 residues. The CDR3 reads CASSEYRVSSGNTIYF. The CDR3 bases are TGTGCCAGCAGTGAGTACAGGGTCAGCTCTGGAAACACCATATATTTT.

The V call is TRBV4-1, the J call TRBJ2-1; TRBD2 matches 10 bases. Losses at the gene ends were 0 bases for V and 12 bases for J; bases not matched to a gene: 17. This CDR3 is built from 18 residues. The germline V gene has CDR1 MGHRA and CDR2 YSYEKL. The CDR3 region has the DNA TGCGCCAGCAGCCAAGATTTCTTGGGGGCTAGCGGGAGAAGGGCGCAGTTCTTC. Its protein is CASSQDFLGASGRRAQFF.

This sequence joins TRBV6-6 and TRBJ2-2; TRBD1 agrees at 7 bases. The V and J ends lost 8 bases and 4 bases, in that order; junction bases with no gene match: 10. CDR1 is MNHNY, CDR2 SVGAGI, per germline (reference sequence). The CDR3 is 15 amino acids. The chain's CDR3 is CASGKTGAGTGELFF. CDR3 nucleotide sequence: TGTGCCAGCGGAAAAACAGGGGCGGGCACCGGGGAGCTGTTTTTT.

The chain uses TRBV11-1 and TRBJ1-4, with D perhaps matching TRBD1 (6 bases). From germline, CDR1 is SGHAT and CDR2 FQDESV (reference sequence). Trimming pared 6 bases from V and 10 bases from J, leaving 18 bases between. The CDR3 is 14 amino acids. CDR3 sequence reads: CASRTRQDGGKLFF. The CDR3 DNA sequence: TGTGCCAGCAGGACCAGACAGGACGGCGGAAAACTGTTTTTT.

This rearrangement joins TRBV6-6 to TRBJ2-1; D ambiguous. This CDR3 comprises 14 residues. CDR1 MNHNY and CDR2 SVGAGI come from the germline V gene (reference sequence). V lost 0 bases, J lost 12 bases, and 15 bases lay in between. CDR3 nucleotide sequence: TGTGCCAGCAGTTACTCGAAAGCCCCAATCGGGCAGTTCTTC. The encoded protein is CASSYSKAPIGQFF.